This T cell receptor beta chain was identified in a study of cytomegalovirus exposure and HLA in healthy donors. This CDR3 spans 21 amino acids. With V trimmed by 0 bases and J by 4 bases, 17 bases remained unmatched. Germline V gene lookup returns CDR1 GTSNPN and CDR2 SVGIG (reference sequence). This clone was detected once. Primers included in the PCR were 60 Vbeta and 13 Jbeta primers. This table comes from immunoSEQ multiplex PCR, and its TCRdb copy is limited to in-frame clones, with some not included. Here the sample spans 90,000 to 100,000 clones, more than 70% being singletons. V is TRBV30 and J is TRBJ2-3, with 15 bases lining up with TRBD2. This receptor was obtained from a female donor in good health and CMV-seronegative. The sequenced sample was PBMCs. The CDR3 protein is CAWSVLPGLAGGGVRADTQYF. The CDR3 DNA follows: TGTGCCTGGAGTGTACTCCCGGGACTAGCGGGAGGTGGGGTTAGGGCAGATACGCAGTATTTT. The full variable domain, in which reference TRBV30 and TRBJ2-3 provide the parts outside the CDR3, is SQTIHQWPATLVQPVGSPLSLECTVEGTSNPNLYWYRQAAGRGLQLLFYSVGIGQISSEVPQNLSASRPQDRQFILSSKKLLLSDSGFYLCAWSVLPGLAGGGVRADTQYFGPGTRLTVL.